A single sample is the source of the 24 T cell receptor beta chains below, sequenced in a study of blood T cell repertoires in COVID-19 (dated by TCRdb to 2020 to 2021). To prepare the library, the immunoSEQ multiplex PCR assay was applied. This immuneACCESS table, as held by TCRdb, lists in-frame sequences with V and J called but not all clones. Of the missing ones, under half trace to an unresolved V gene in checked studies; the others have no known cause. The sample contains fewer than 80,000 clones, 85% to 90% of them found a single time. The ten largest account for about a fifth of the sample. Material: peripheral blood. The receptors originated from a woman in her forties or fifties with active or convalescent COVID-19.

V and J are TRBV27 and TRBJ2-7; a weak D match, TRBD1 (5 bases). CDR1 MNHEY and CDR2 SMNVEV come from the germline V gene (reference sequence). This CDR3 is 13 amino acids long. The V gene lost 6 bases and the J gene lost 4 bases, with 13 bases spanning the gap. In DNA, the CDR3 is TGTGCCAGCAGCCTCACAGGCTCTTACGAGCAGTACTTC. Protein product: CASSLTGSYEQYF.

The chain recombines TRBV2 with TRBJ2-2; the match to TRBD2 covers 10 bases. Per germline, CDR1 SNHLY and CDR2 FYNNEI. This CDR3 has 15 amino acids. With V trimmed by 8 bases and J by 5 bases, 8 bases remained unmatched. In nucleotides, the CDR3 is TGTGCCAGCGGGGGAGCGGGAGGGTTTACCGGGGAGCTGTTTTTT. It yields the protein CASGGAGGFTGELFF.

A few counts support this clone. The chain is built from TRBV6-1 and TRBJ1-6; TRBD1 aligns across 10 bases. This CDR3 is 14 amino acids long. The V and J ends lost 1 base and 13 bases, in that order; junction bases with no gene match: 4. Per germline, CDR1 MNHNS and CDR2 SASEGT. CDR3 sequence: CASSEGTGGIPLHF. The CDR3 DNA sequence: TGTGCCAGCAGTGAAGGGACAGGGGGGATTCCCCTCCACTTT.

This sequence joins TRBV3-1 (or the pseudogene TRBV3-2) and TRBJ2-7, with TRBD2 as a possible D gene (5 bases). CDR3 length equals 15 residues. The germline CDR1 and CDR2 sequences are LGHDT and YNNKEL (reference sequence). V lost 2 bases and J 5 bases, leaving 16 bases between the germline ends. CDR3 sequence reads: CASSQFIYLADEQYF. CDR3 nucleotide sequence: TGTGCCAGCAGCCAATTCATCTACCTAGCAGACGAGCAGTACTTC.

This clone has just a few counts. CDR3 nucleotide sequence: TGTGCCAGCAGCTTTAGGGGGTTGAGGACTGAAGCTTTCTTT. Protein product: CASSFRGLRTEAFF. The J gene is TRBJ1-1, the V gene TRBV5-6; possibly TRBD1 for D (6 bases). Deletions cut 2 bases from V and 5 bases from J, with 13 bases between. The CDR3 loop spans 14 amino acids. Per germline, CDR1 SGHDT and CDR2 YYEEEE.

This clone was recorded only once. The rearrangement links TRBV28 to TRBJ2-3; 10 bases are shared with TRBD2. This CDR3 is built from 14 residues. The junction had 7 bases not matched to a gene; V was cut back by 9 bases and J by 4 bases. Germline CDR1 is MDHEN and CDR2 is SYDVKM. The CDR3 DNA reads TGTGCCAGGGTTGCTAGCGGGAGAGCAGATACGCAGTATTTT. Translated, it gives CARVASGRADTQYF.

This chain links TRBV2 with TRBJ2-1, with 10 bases fitting TRBD2. The CDR3 has 15 residues. The V and J ends lost 6 bases and 4 bases, in that order; junction bases with no gene match: 6. The germline CDR1 and CDR2 sequences are SNHLY and FYNNEI. In DNA form, the CDR3 reads TGTGCCAGCAGCGGAGGACTAGCGGTATACAATGAGCAGTTCTTC. This gives the protein CASSGGLAVYNEQFF.

This clone was found a few times. The chain carries TRBV7-9 and TRBJ2-7; 8 bases line up with TRBD1. This CDR3 is 15 amino acids long. The trim removed 6 bases at V and 5 bases at J, leaving 12 bases unmatched. Germline CDR1 SEHNR, CDR2 FQNEAQ (reference sequence). Here the CDR3 DNA reads TGTGCCAGCAGTCAAAGAGGGGGACAGGAGAACGAGCAGTACTTC. Translation: CASSQRGGQENEQYF.

This chain links TRBV7-3 with TRBJ2-1; 9 bases fit TRBD2. The CDR3 contains 16 residues. Germline V lookup: CDR1 SGHTA, CDR2 FQGTGA. V lost 2 bases and J lost 3; bases outside the gene matches: 5. Written as DNA, the CDR3 is TGTGCCAGCAGCTTAGCCGGGACTAGCATCTACAATGAGCAGTTCTTC. This sequence encodes CASSLAGTSIYNEQFF.

The rearrangement links TRBV10-3 to TRBJ1-5; maybe TRBD1 (6 bases). The CDR3 extends over 19 amino acids. Germline V gene data show CDR1 as ENHRY and CDR2 as SYGVKD. V shed 2 bases and J shed 0 bases, with 20 bases lying between them. The CDR3 loop is CAISESGGRGHYSNQPQHF. The CDR3 DNA reads TGTGCCATCAGTGAGAGCGGGGGACGGGGGCATTATAGCAATCAGCCCCAGCATTTT.

This rearrangement joins TRBV19 to TRBJ2-7, with 7 bases that match TRBD2. This CDR3 has 17 amino acids. Germline CDR1 is LNHDA and CDR2 is SQIVND (reference sequence). V dropped 3 bases and J dropped 1; count of bases not matched to a gene: 12. The CDR3 DNA is TGTGCCAGTAGTATTGGCGGGAGCCCGTTAGGATCCTACGAGCAGTACTTC. Protein sequence: CASSIGGSPLGSYEQYF.

The chain is built from TRBV27 and TRBJ2-3; no clear D. Germline V gene lookup returns CDR1 MNHEY and CDR2 SMNVEV (reference sequence). Trimming took off 5 bases at V and 3 bases at J, with 15 bases between the two ends. The CDR3 runs to 15 residues. The CDR3 nucleotides read TGTGCCAGCAGTCCTCTCGCGTATATTACAGATACGCAGTATTTT. Translated: CASSPLAYITDTQYF.

There are many counts of this clone. The V and J genes are TRBV7-2 and TRBJ2-7, with a weak D call TRBD2 (6 bases). Trimming left V 1 base short and J 3 bases short, with 10 bases between. The CDR3 has 14 residues. Germline V lookup: CDR1 SGHTA, CDR2 FQGNSA. CDR3 nucleotides: TGTGCCAGCAGCTTAGGGAGGGCCCTCTACGAGCAGTACTTC. Its translation: CASSLGRALYEQYF.

The chain employs TRBV4-1 and TRBJ2-7; TRBD1 matches 7 bases. Trimming removed 1 base from V and 0 bases from J; junction bases left unmatched: 12. This CDR3 region has 18 residues. CDR1 and CDR2 (germline): MGHRA, YSYEKL. In nucleotides, the CDR3 is TGCGCCAGCAGCCAAGGACAGGGCACAGCTTTTTTCTCCTACGAGCAGTACTTC. The encoded protein is CASSQGQGTAFFSYEQYF.

This clone appeared a single time. The chain is built from TRBV11-2 and TRBJ2-7, with 9 bases that match TRBD1. V was pared by 4 bases and J by 3 bases, with 7 bases of the junction left unmatched. CDR1 is SGHAT, CDR2 FQNNGV, per germline. The CDR3 loop spans 15 amino acids. The CDR3 loop reads CASSYSQGASYEQYF. The CDR3 region has the DNA TGTGCCAGCAGCTACTCACAGGGGGCAAGCTACGAGCAGTACTTC.

V gene TRBV6-5 combines with J gene TRBJ1-1, with TRBD1 matching over 7 bases. Germline V CDR1 and CDR2: MNHEY, SVGAGI. With 6 bases clipped from V and 0 bases from J, the junction kept 7 bases outside the gene matches. There are 15 residues in the CDR3. The CDR3 protein is CASRRDSSLNTEAFF. The DNA of the CDR3 is TGTGCCAGCAGAAGGGACAGCAGCCTGAACACTGAAGCTTTCTTT.

V gene TRBV10-3 combines with J gene TRBJ2-3; D may be TRBD2 (6 bases). CDR1 and CDR2 from the germline V gene are ENHRY and SYGVKD. The CDR3 has 14 residues. Trimming left V 4 bases short and J 1 base short, with 9 bases between. Here the CDR3 reads CAISASSGTDTQYF. Here the CDR3 DNA reads TGTGCCATCAGTGCGTCTAGCGGCACAGATACGCAGTATTTT.

This clone was detected once. The V call is TRBV19, the J call TRBJ2-7; D may be TRBD1 (6 bases). The CDR3 is 13 amino acids. V gave up 5 bases and J gave up 5 bases, with 13 bases separating them. The germline V gene encodes CDR1 LNHDA and CDR2 SQIVND (reference sequence). The CDR3: CASSSDRLDEQYF. Here the CDR3 DNA reads TGTGCCAGTAGTTCCGACAGGTTGGACGAGCAGTACTTC.

The rearrangement links TRBV12-3 or TRBV12-4 to TRBJ1-2, with 7 bases that match TRBD1. V gave up 6 bases and J gave up 4 bases; unmatched junction bases: 5. This CDR3 is 13 amino acids long. For the CDR3, the DNA is TGTGCCAGCAGCCTCGACAGGGTCTATGGCTACACCTTC. This encodes CASSLDRVYGYTF.

The CDR3 DNA is TGTGCCAGCATTTTGACAGGGGGAGGGGAGACCCAGTACTTC. Its protein product is CASILTGGGETQYF. The rearrangement links TRBV2 to TRBJ2-5; 9 bases map to TRBD1. This CDR3 spans 14 amino acids. The J segment lost 5 bases and the V segment lost 7 bases, leaving 8 bases of the junction unmatched. Germline V lookup: CDR1 SNHLY, CDR2 FYNNEI.

The chain joins TRBV5-1 to TRBJ1-1, with 7 bases lining up with TRBD1. This CDR3 contains 17 residues. Germline loops: CDR1 SGHRS, CDR2 YFSETQ. After removal of 0 bases from V and 6 bases from J, the junction contained 14 bases not matched to a gene. The CDR3 here is CASSLEARGAHLPEAFF. The CDR3 DNA sequence: TGCGCCAGCAGCTTGGAGGCCAGGGGGGCGCATCTACCTGAAGCTTTCTTT.

The chain joins TRBV7-6 to TRBJ1-6; D remains unclear. Germline values: CDR1 SGHVS, CDR2 FNYEAQ. The V and J ends lost 7 bases and 6 bases respectively, with 19 bases between them. The CDR3 has 16 amino acids. The CDR3 DNA reads TGTGCCAGCACCCTAGGCATCGCGGCTCCTAATTCACCCCTCCACTTT. This sequence encodes CASTLGIAAPNSPLHF.

The rearrangement uses TRBV7-2 and TRBJ2-7, with D tentatively TRBD1 (6 bases). V lost 7 bases and J lost 2, with 15 bases in between. The CDR3 loop spans 14 amino acids. From germline, CDR1 is SGHTA and CDR2 FQGNSA. The CDR3 sequence: CASTWGRGTYEQYF. CDR3 coding DNA: TGTGCCAGCACCTGGGGGCGCGGAACCTACGAGCAGTACTTC.

The J gene is TRBJ2-1, the V gene TRBV5-1; possibly TRBD2 for D (6 bases). Deletions cut 5 bases from V and 5 bases from J, with 11 bases between. The CDR3 has 13 amino acids. Per germline, CDR1 SGHRS and CDR2 YFSETQ. The CDR3 DNA sequence: TGCGCCAGCAGACCTACGGGGGACAATGAGCAGTTCTTC. Protein: CASRPTGDNEQFF.